The 8 T cell receptor beta chains presented below share a single source sample, sequenced in a study of PD-1 blockade in classical Hodgkin lymphoma. All patients experienced relapse after autologous stem cell transplantation, and brentuximab vedotin exposure was variable. It was by magnetic negative selection that CD4+ T cells were purified from thawed PBMCs. Some clones are missing from TCRdb's copy, which holds only in-frame ones; the method was immunoSEQ multiplex PCR. This table holds approximately 25,000 clones, roughly 80% found once. The source was CD4+ T cells from blood, collected at baseline. All receptors come from a human donor with classical Hodgkin lymphoma.

The chain recombines TRBV19 with TRBJ1-1; 8 bases fit TRBD1. V was clipped by 6 bases and J by 4 bases; unmatched bases: 10. Germline V gives CDR1 LNHDA, CDR2 SQIVND (reference sequence). CDR3 length: 15 amino acids. CDR3 protein: CASRGYTGGGTEAFF. DNA for the CDR3: TGTGCCAGTAGGGGATATACAGGGGGTGGCACTGAAGCTTTCTTT.

The V call is TRBV7-2, the J call TRBJ2-7; 9 bases are a match to TRBD2. CDR1 is SGHTA and CDR2 is FQGNSA in the germline V gene. CDR3 length equals 14 residues. The trim removed 5 bases at V and 1 base at J, leaving 3 bases unmatched. Here the CDR3 DNA reads TGTGCCAGCAGCAAAACTAGCGGGTCCTACGAGCAGTACTTC. This translates into CASSKTSGSYEQYF.

The CDR3 DNA is TGTGCCAGCAGTTCCCAGGGGGCGGCTAGCGTGGTATACGAGCAGTACTTC. Protein sequence: CASSSQGAASVVYEQYF. The chain joins TRBV28 to TRBJ2-7; 8 bases align to TRBD1. Germline loops: CDR1 MDHEN, CDR2 SYDVKM. Trimming took 4 bases from V and 4 from J; bases not matched to a gene: 15. The CDR3 is made up of 17 amino acids.

V usage is TRBV27 and J usage is TRBJ2-1, with 10 bases that match TRBD1. CDR1 and CDR2 from the germline V gene are MNHEY and SMNVEV (reference sequence). V lost 6 bases, J lost 5 bases, and 10 bases stayed unmatched. The CDR3 spans 16 residues. The CDR3 DNA follows: TGTGCCAGCAGCCCCTTGGACAGGGGGGAAGACAATGAGCAGTTCTTC. It encodes CASSPLDRGEDNEQFF.

The chain carries TRBV28 and TRBJ1-1; D gene ambiguous. V lost 7 bases to trimming and J lost 1 base, with 10 bases between them. The CDR3 is made up of 13 amino acids. The germline gives CDR1 MDHEN, CDR2 SYDVKM. The CDR3 loop is CASIYGPNTEAFF. The CDR3 DNA reads TGTGCCAGCATTTACGGGCCGAACACTGAAGCTTTCTTT.

This clone was picked up a small number of times. The J gene is TRBJ1-2, the V gene TRBV16; TRBD1 might be the D (5 bases). The V end lost 5 bases, the J end lost 6 bases, and 10 bases lay between the germline ends. Germline values: CDR1 KGHSY, CDR2 FQNENV. There are 12 residues in the CDR3. The CDR3 loop is CASSKHRNGYTF. The CDR3 DNA sequence: TGTGCCAGCAGCAAACACAGGAATGGCTACACCTTC.

The rearrangement links TRBV30 to TRBJ2-3, with D perhaps TRBD1 (5 bases). This CDR3 contains 14 residues. The ends were cut back, 0 bases at V and 3 bases at J, with 10 bases in the middle. Germline values: CDR1 GTSNPN, CDR2 SVGIG (reference sequence). The CDR3 DNA sequence: TGTGCCTGGAGTGTAGGGGCAGGTACAGATACGCAGTATTTT. This sequence encodes CAWSVGAGTDTQYF.

The chain links TRBV5-1 to TRBJ2-1; 7 positions match TRBD1. The CDR3 is 15 residues long. Germline CDR1 reads SGHRS; CDR2 reads YFSETQ. With 4 bases clipped from V and 8 bases from J, the junction kept 12 bases outside the gene matches. CDR3 loop: CASSLFPGQSDEQFF. In nucleotides, the CDR3 is TGCGCCAGCAGCCTATTCCCGGGACAGTCGGATGAGCAGTTCTTC.